The next 15 T cell receptor beta chains were all read from a single sample in a study of cytomegalovirus exposure and HLA in healthy donors. With 60 Vbeta and 13 Jbeta primers, the PCR was carried out. This table comes from immunoSEQ multiplex PCR, and its TCRdb copy is limited to in-frame clones, with some not included. The data hold approximately 170,000 clones, with around 86% observed a single time. The sequenced sample consisted of PBMCs. The receptors were gathered from a male donor in good health and CMV-seronegative.

This clone was observed a handful of times. The chain is built from TRBV7-9 and TRBJ2-2; 7 bases are shared with TRBD1. The CDR3 extends over 15 amino acids. Trimming took 2 bases from V and 7 from J; bases not matched to a gene: 7. Germline V lookup: CDR1 SEHNR, CDR2 FQNEAQ (reference sequence). The CDR3 is CASSLPTGVDGELFF. CDR3 DNA sequence: TGTGCCAGCAGCTTACCAACAGGGGTAGACGGGGAGCTGTTTTTT.

This clone showed up just a few times. CDR3 DNA: TGTGCCAGCAGCCAGGGTCTGTCACCCCTCCACTTT. Protein sequence: CASSQGLSPLHF. This chain joins TRBV6-1 and TRBJ1-6, with D perhaps matching TRBD1 (5 bases). With 6 bases removed from V and 10 bases from J, the gap between germline ends came to 10 bases. This CDR3 has 12 amino acids. The V gene's germline CDR1 is MNHNS and CDR2 SASEGT.

V and J are TRBV13 and TRBJ2-5, with 8 bases lining up with TRBD1. The V segment lost 4 bases and the J segment 5 bases; nucleotides outside the gene matches: 6. The CDR3 contains 14 residues. The germline V gene encodes CDR1 PRHDT and CDR2 FYEKMQ (reference sequence). CDR3 nucleotide sequence: TGTGCCAGCAGCTGGCCGACAGGGGAGGAGACCCAGTACTTC. This translates into CASSWPTGEETQYF.

The chain couples TRBV2 to TRBJ2-6; D is perhaps TRBD1 (5 bases). V was clipped by 8 bases and J by 0 bases, with 14 bases between them. Germline CDR1 and CDR2: SNHLY and FYNNEI. This CDR3 has 16 amino acids. CDR3 amino acids: CASVQTEVSGANVLTF. As DNA, the CDR3 is TGTGCCAGCGTCCAGACAGAGGTCTCTGGGGCCAACGTCCTGACTTTC.

The chain uses TRBV28 and TRBJ2-7; perhaps TRBD2 as D (6 bases). The germline gives CDR1 MDHEN, CDR2 SYDVKM. V lost 9 bases and J 3 bases, leaving 18 bases between the germline ends. This CDR3 is built from 14 residues. This chain's CDR3 is CASTPPGLHYEQYF. In nucleotides, the CDR3 is TGTGCCAGTACTCCACCGGGACTGCACTACGAGCAGTACTTC.

The chain is built from TRBV2 and TRBJ1-4; possible D gene TRBD1, 6 bases. The germline V gene encodes CDR1 SNHLY and CDR2 FYNNEI. The V gene lost 7 bases and the J gene lost 3 bases, with 18 bases spanning the gap. The CDR3 is made up of 16 amino acids. The CDR3 sequence is CASKRGSRGANEKLFF. CDR3 DNA sequence: TGTGCCAGCAAGAGGGGGAGCCGAGGGGCTAATGAAAAACTGTTTTTT.

The V and J genes are TRBV5-1 and TRBJ2-1; D is uncertain. Germline CDR1 and CDR2: SGHRS and YFSETQ. Deletions cut 1 base from V and 0 bases from J, with 8 bases between. The CDR3 sequence is 15 residues long. The CDR3 spells CASSLTVSSYNEQFF. The CDR3, as DNA: TGCGCCAGCAGCTTGACAGTAAGCTCCTACAATGAGCAGTTCTTC. Combining the CDR3 with reference TRBV5-1 and TRBJ2-1 gives the whole variable domain KAGVTQTPRYLIKTRGQQVTLSCSPISGHRSVSWYQQTPGQGLQFLFEYFSETQRNKGNFPGRFSGRQFSNSRSEMNVSTLELGDSALYLCASSLTVSSYNEQFFGPGTRLTVL.

The genes are TRBV6-5 and TRBJ1-1; TRBD1 might be the D (5 bases). Germline CDR1 MNHEY, CDR2 SVGAGI. Between the trimmed V and J ends, which lost 7 bases and 13 bases, there was a span of 16 bases. CDR3 size: 11 residues. The CDR3 loop is CASTGVMSGFF. In DNA, the CDR3 is TGTGCCAGCACGGGGGTGATGAGTGGTTTCTTT.

The chain couples TRBV5-1 to TRBJ2-2, with D possibly TRBD1 on 5 matching bases. Trimming removed 3 bases at V and 0 bases at J, with 6 bases between. CDR1 and CDR2 from the germline V gene are SGHRS and YFSETQ. The CDR3 totals 14 residues. The chain's CDR3 is CASSSRANTGELFF. The CDR3 DNA follows: TGCGCCAGCAGCTCCAGGGCGAACACCGGGGAGCTGTTTTTT.

Note on this clone: The same CDR3 can be traced to other DNA sequences in this sample. The chain uses TRBV20-1 and TRBJ1-2, with TRBD1 identical over 7 bases. The length of the CDR3 is 11 residues. CDR1 is DFQATT, CDR2 SNEGSKA, per germline (reference sequence). V gave up 4 bases and J gave up 6 bases; unmatched junction bases: 2. The CDR3 coding sequence is TGCAGTGCTACCGACAGGGATGGCTACACCTTC. Translating it yields CSATDRDGYTF.

This clone was seen only a few times. CDR3 protein: CASSLVPRGTNTEAFF. The CDR3 DNA reads TGTGCCAGCAGCTTGGTCCCCAGGGGCACGAACACTGAAGCTTTCTTT. The V call is TRBV5-5, the J call TRBJ1-1; a weak D match, TRBD1 (6 bases). Trimming shortened V by 0 bases and J by 1 base, and 13 bases separated the two germline ends. The CDR3 contains 16 residues. Germline assignment: CDR1 SGHKS and CDR2 YYEKEE (reference sequence).

This clone was seen a few times. V usage is TRBV11-2 and J usage is TRBJ1-5; no clear D. There are 13 residues in the CDR3. Germline lookup yields CDR1 SGHAT and CDR2 FQNNGV. With 0 bases removed from V and 6 bases from J, the gap between germline ends came to 6 bases. CDR3 coding DNA: TGTGCCAGCAGCTTAGATCGCGGTCAGCCCCAGCATTTT. Its protein product is CASSLDRGQPQHF.

The chain links TRBV6-5 to TRBJ1-6; a possible D gene is TRBD1 (5 bases). CDR1 MNHEY and CDR2 SVGAGI come from the germline V gene. V was shortened by 0 bases and J by 7 bases, with 10 bases between the two germline ends. CDR3 length equals 15 residues. DNA for the CDR3: TGTGCCAGCAGTTACTCTGGAGGGGTCAATTCACCCCTCCACTTT. It yields the protein CASSYSGGVNSPLHF.

The chain joins TRBV15 to TRBJ2-7; 10 bases are shared with TRBD1. Germline loops: CDR1 LNHNV, CDR2 YYDKDF (reference sequence). V lost 4 bases and J lost 5; bases outside the gene matches: 8. The CDR3 has 15 amino acids. In nucleotides, the CDR3 is TGTGCCACCAGCAAAAGGGACAGGGGCATGAACGAGCAGTACTTC. Translated: CATSKRDRGMNEQYF.

The chain recombines TRBV5-8 with TRBJ2-5; D is possibly TRBD1 (5 bases). The CDR3 spans 14 residues. The germline V and J ends were trimmed by 4 bases and 1 base, with 11 bases remaining between them. From germline, CDR1 is SGHTS and CDR2 YDEGEE. Written as DNA, the CDR3 is TGTGCCAGCAGCAACGGACACCCCCAAGAGACCCAGTACTTC. Translated: CASSNGHPQETQYF.